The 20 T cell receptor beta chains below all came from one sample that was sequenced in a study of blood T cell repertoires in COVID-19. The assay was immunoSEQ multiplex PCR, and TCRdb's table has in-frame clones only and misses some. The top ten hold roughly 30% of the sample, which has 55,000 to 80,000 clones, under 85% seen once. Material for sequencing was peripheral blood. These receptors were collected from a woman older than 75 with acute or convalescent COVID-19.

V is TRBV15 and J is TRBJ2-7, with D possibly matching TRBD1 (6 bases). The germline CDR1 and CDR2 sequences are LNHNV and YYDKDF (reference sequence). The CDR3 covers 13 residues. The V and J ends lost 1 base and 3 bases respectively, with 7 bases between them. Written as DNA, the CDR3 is TGTGCCACCAGCAGAGCACAGGGCTACGAGCAGTACTTC. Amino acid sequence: CATSRAQGYEQYF.

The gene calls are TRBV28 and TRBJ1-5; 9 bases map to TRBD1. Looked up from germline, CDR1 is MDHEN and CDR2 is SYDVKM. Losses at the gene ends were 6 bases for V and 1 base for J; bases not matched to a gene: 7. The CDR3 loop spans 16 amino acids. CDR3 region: CASRAGQGLSNQPQHF. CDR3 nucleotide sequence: TGTGCCAGCAGAGCCGGACAGGGGCTCAGCAATCAGCCCCAGCATTTT.

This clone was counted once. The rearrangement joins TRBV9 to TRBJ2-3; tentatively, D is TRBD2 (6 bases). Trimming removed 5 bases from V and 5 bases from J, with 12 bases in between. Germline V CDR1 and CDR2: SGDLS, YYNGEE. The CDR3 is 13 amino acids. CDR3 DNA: TGTGCCAGCAGGCCCGCCGGGGGAGATACGCAGTATTTT. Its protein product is CASRPAGGDTQYF.

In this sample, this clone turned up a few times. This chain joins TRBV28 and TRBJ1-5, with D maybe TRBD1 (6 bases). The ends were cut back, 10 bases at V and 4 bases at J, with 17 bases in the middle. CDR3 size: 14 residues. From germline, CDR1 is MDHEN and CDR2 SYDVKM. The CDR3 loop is CATLRDNRNQPQHF. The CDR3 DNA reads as TGTGCCACCCTCCGGGACAACCGAAATCAGCCCCAGCATTTT. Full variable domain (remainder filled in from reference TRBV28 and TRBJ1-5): DVKVTQSSRYLVKRTGEKVFLECVQDMDHENMFWYRQDPGLGLRLIYFSYDVKMKEKGDIPEGYSVSREKKERFSLILESASTNQTSMYLCATLRDNRNQPQHFGDGTRLSIL.

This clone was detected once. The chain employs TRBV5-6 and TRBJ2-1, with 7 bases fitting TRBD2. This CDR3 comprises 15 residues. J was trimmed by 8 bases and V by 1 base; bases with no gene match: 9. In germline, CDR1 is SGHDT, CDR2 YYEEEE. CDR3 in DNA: TGTGCCAGCAGCTTGTTGGGCGGGAGAGTGGATGAGCAGTTCTTC. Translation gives CASSLLGGRVDEQFF.

CDR3 in DNA: TGCGCCAGCAGTCTAGCGGGCTGGGAGACCCAGTACTTC. It yields the protein CASSLAGWETQYF. The chain uses TRBV10-2 and TRBJ2-5; 8 positions agree with TRBD2. The CDR3 spans 13 residues. CDR1 is WSHSY and CDR2 is SAAADI in the germline V gene. The trim removed 5 bases at V and 5 bases at J, leaving 4 bases unmatched.

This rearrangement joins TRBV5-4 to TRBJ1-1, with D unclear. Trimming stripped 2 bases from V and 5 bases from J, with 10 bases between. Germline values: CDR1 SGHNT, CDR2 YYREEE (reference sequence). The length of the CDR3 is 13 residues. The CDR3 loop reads CASSFPGSTEAFF. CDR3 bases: TGTGCCAGCAGCTTTCCAGGTTCAACTGAAGCTTTCTTT.

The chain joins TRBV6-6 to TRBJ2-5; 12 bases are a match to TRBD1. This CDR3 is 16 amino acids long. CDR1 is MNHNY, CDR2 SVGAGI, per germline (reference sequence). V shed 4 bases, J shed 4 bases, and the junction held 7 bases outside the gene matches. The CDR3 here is CASSSSGTGGRETQYF. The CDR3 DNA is TGTGCCAGCAGTTCATCCGGGACAGGGGGCCGAGAGACCCAGTACTTC.

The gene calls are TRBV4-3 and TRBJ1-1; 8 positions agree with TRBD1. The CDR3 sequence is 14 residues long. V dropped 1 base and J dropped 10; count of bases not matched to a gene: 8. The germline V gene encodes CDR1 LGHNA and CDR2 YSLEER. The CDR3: CASSQGQGAAPAFF. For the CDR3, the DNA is TGCGCCAGCAGCCAAGGTCAGGGGGCGGCTCCAGCTTTCTTT.

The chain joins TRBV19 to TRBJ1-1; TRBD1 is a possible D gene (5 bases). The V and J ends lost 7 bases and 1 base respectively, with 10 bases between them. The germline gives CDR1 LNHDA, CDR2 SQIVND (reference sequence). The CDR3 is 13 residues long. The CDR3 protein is CASKTTENTEAFF. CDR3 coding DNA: TGTGCCAGTAAAACGACAGAGAACACTGAAGCTTTCTTT.

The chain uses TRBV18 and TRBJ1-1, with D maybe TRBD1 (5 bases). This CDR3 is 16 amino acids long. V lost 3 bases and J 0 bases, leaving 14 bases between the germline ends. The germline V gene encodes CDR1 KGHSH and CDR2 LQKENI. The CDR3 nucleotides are TGTGCCAGCTCACCGGGGGACTACAGGCTGAACACTGAAGCTTTCTTT. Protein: CASSPGDYRLNTEAFF.

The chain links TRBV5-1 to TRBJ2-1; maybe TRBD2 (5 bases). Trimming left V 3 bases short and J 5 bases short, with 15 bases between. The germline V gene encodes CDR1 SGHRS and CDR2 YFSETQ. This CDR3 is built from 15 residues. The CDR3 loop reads CASSSDGLGDNEQFF. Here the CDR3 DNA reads TGCGCCAGCAGCTCAGACGGACTCGGTGACAATGAGCAGTTCTTC.

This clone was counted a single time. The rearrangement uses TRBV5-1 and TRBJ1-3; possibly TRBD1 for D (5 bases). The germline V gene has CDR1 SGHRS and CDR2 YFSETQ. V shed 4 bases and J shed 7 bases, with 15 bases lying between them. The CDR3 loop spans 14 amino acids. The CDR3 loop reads CASSLGTHGNTIYF. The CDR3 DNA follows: TGCGCCAGCAGCCTGGGGACTCACGGGAACACCATATATTTT.

CDR3 residues: CASSFRLGETQYF. For the CDR3, the DNA is TGTGCCAGCAGTTTTAGACTAGGAGAGACCCAGTACTTC. The chain uses TRBV27 and TRBJ2-5; D is possibly TRBD2 (6 bases). The CDR3 consists of 13 residues. CDR1 is MNHEY and CDR2 is SMNVEV in the germline V gene (reference sequence). Trimming took off 3 bases at V and 4 bases at J, with 9 bases between the two ends.

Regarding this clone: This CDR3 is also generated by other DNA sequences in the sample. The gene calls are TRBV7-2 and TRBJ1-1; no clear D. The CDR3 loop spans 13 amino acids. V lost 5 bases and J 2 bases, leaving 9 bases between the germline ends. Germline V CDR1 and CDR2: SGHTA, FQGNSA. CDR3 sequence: CASSLTENTEAFF. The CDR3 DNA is TGTGCCAGCAGCCTTACAGAAAACACTGAAGCTTTCTTT.

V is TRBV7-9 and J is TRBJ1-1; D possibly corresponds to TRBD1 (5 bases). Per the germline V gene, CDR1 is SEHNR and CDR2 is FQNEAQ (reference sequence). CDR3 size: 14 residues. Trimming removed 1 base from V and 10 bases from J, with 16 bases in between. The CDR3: CASSLVGADPRAFF. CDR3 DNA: TGTGCCAGCAGCTTAGTTGGGGCGGATCCAAGAGCTTTCTTT.

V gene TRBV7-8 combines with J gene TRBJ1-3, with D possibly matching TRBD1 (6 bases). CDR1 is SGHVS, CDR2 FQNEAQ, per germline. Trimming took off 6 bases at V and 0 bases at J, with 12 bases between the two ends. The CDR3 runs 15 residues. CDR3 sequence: CASSSGVSSGNTIYF. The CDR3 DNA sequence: TGTGCCAGCAGTTCAGGGGTTAGCTCTGGAAACACCATATATTTT.

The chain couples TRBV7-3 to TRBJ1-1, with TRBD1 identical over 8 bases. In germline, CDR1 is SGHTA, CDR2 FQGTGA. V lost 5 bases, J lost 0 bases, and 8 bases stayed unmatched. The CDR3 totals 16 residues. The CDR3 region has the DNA TGTGCCAGCAGCCCGCTCGGACAGGGAATGAACACTGAAGCTTTCTTT. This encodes CASSPLGQGMNTEAFF.

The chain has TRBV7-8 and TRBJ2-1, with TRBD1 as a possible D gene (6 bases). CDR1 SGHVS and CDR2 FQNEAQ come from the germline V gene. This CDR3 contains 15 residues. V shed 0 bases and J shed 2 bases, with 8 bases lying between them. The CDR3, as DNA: TGTGCCAGCAGCTTAGCGGGGGCTGCCTACAATGAGCAGTTCTTC. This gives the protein CASSLAGAAYNEQFF.

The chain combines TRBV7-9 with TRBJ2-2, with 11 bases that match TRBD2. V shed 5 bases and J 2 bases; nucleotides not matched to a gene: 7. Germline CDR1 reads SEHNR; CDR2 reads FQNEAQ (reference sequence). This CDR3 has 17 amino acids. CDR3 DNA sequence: TGTGCCAGCAGCCTGGCGGGACTAGCGGAAAACACCGGGGAGCTGTTTTTT. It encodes CASSLAGLAENTGELFF. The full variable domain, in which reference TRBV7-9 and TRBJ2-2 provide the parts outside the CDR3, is DTGVSQNPRHKITKRGQNVTFRCDPISEHNRLYWYRQTLGQGPEFLTYFQNEAQLEKSRLLSDRFSAERPKGSFSTLEIQRTEQGDSAMYLCASSLAGLAENTGELFFGEGSRLTVL.